This T cell receptor (beta chain) was obtained from a study of cytomegalovirus exposure and HLA in healthy donors. Details on this clone: Its antigen is unidentified.

Losses at the gene ends were 4 bases for V and 7 bases for J; bases not matched to a gene: 7. This CDR3 comprises 13 residues. CDR1 is SGHTS, CDR2 YDEGEE, per germline. The PCR made use of 60 Vbeta and 13 Jbeta primers. Sequenced by immunoSEQ multiplex PCR; TCRdb stores in-frame clones only, minus some. The sample lists around 110,000 clones; over 60% were seen once. Study-level findings and limits: HLA allele associations emerged for around 16,000 TCR beta sequences in a later analysis, at 0.05 false discovery rate. For most TCR beta V segments, an earlier analysis put the productive rate at about 90% or about 30% of the time.

The source material was PBMCs. The sequence derives from a middle-aged woman in good health and CMV-seropositive. The rearrangement uses TRBV5-8 and TRBJ1-2; 7 bases agree with TRBD1. Here the CDR3 DNA reads TGTGCCAGCAGCGAAGGGGGCCCTACTGGCTACACCTTC. It yields the protein CASSEGGPTGYTF.